The 5 T cell receptor beta chains listed next were all sequenced from one sample in a study of Ad26.COV2.S vaccination and SARS-CoV-2 variants. Described treatment: some 19 received Ad26.COV2.S at low or high dose, single or two shots; about 5 received placebo; per-sample allocation not given. Samples analyzed were those drawn on day 63 after the first vaccine or placebo injection. TCRdb's copy holds only in-frame clones and misses some; the assay was immunoSEQ multiplex PCR. The sample has around 340,000 clones; about 89% are singletons. The sample consisted of peripheral blood, taken in a trial of Ad26.COV2.S vaccine versus placebo. The source is a person aged 18-65 years who received the Ad26.COV2.S COVID-19 vaccine or a placebo.

The CDR3 spells CASSPALDTEAFF. The DNA for the CDR3 is TGTGCCAGCAGTCCCGCTTTGGACACTGAAGCTTTCTTT. The chain has TRBV6-5 and TRBJ1-1; D unresolved. Germline CDR1 MNHEY, CDR2 SVGAGI. The CDR3 is made up of 13 amino acids. The ends were cut back, 5 bases at V and 3 bases at J, with 10 bases in the middle.

The chain recombines TRBV19 with TRBJ1-5; weak D call: TRBD1 (5 bases). CDR3 length: 15 amino acids. Trimming removed 1 base from V and 1 base from J, with 8 bases in between. Looked up from germline, CDR1 is LNHDA and CDR2 is SQIVND (reference sequence). As DNA, the CDR3 is TGTGCCAGTAGTATAGGCAGGGCGAGCAATCAGCCCCAGCATTTT. Translated: CASSIGRASNQPQHF.

The rearrangement uses TRBV5-1 and TRBJ1-1; 7 bases agree with TRBD1. Germline trimming cut 0 bases from V and 3 bases from J; bases unmatched to any gene: 8. The CDR3 runs 16 residues. Per the germline V gene, CDR1 is SGHRS and CDR2 is YFSETQ. CDR3 DNA sequence: TGCGCCAGCAGCTTGGGCGGTAGGGGGCGGGACACTGAAGCTTTCTTT. This sequence encodes CASSLGGRGRDTEAFF.

This clone showed up just a few times. J is TRBJ2-1 and V is TRBV5-4; no firm D call. The CDR3 contains 14 residues. V was cut by 1 base and J by 6 bases, with 11 bases left in between. Germline values: CDR1 SGHNT, CDR2 YYREEE (reference sequence). CDR3 region: CASSLNRGFNEQFF. CDR3 nucleotide sequence: TGTGCCAGCAGCTTGAATCGTGGATTCAATGAGCAGTTCTTC.

The genes are TRBV9 and TRBJ2-3; 8 bases are a match to TRBD1. This CDR3 contains 14 residues. Germline V gene lookup returns CDR1 SGDLS and CDR2 YYNGEE. Trimming removed 4 bases from V and 1 base from J; junction bases left unmatched: 2. The CDR3 bases are TGTGCCAGCAGCTTGGGACAGGGCACAGATACGCAGTATTTT. It codes for CASSLGQGTDTQYF. Using reference TRBV9 and TRBJ2-3 for the parts outside the CDR3, the full variable domain is DSGVTQTPKHLITATGQRVTLRCSPRSGDLSVYWYQQSLDQGLQFLIQYYNGEERAKGNILERFSAQQFPDLHSELNLSSLELGDSALYFCASSLGQGTDTQYFGPGTRLTVL.